A single sample is the source of the 5 T cell receptor beta chains below, sequenced in a study of regulatory T cells in long-lasting Graves disease. Libraries of TCR beta came from iRepertoire HTBI primers plus Arm-PCR of CDR3 regions. TCRdb passed the multiplex PCR reads through MiXCR, listing each CDR3 protein once. The repertoire includes about 440,000 distinct CDR3 sequences, 15% to 20% of them detected once, and roughly 10% sits in the top ten. Specified time point: newly diagnosed GD, antithyroid drugs for less than 3 months. Scientists built the TCR library using RNA that was extracted from PBMCs. Another study also made use of these data, one on T cells in Graves' hyperthyroidism and ophthalmopathy.

The material was peripheral blood mononuclear cells (PBMCs), obtained at new diagnosis, from a patient treated with antithyroid drugs. These TCRs come from a woman aged 30 to 39 with Graves disease.

This clonotype appeared many times. The V gene is TRBV6-1, the J gene TRBJ2-2; no clear D gene. V was trimmed by 1 base and J by 1 base, leaving 10 bases between them. CDR3 length: 16 amino acids. Per the germline V gene, CDR1 is MNHNS and CDR2 is SASEGT. The CDR3 DNA reads as TGTGCCAGCAGTGAAGGTTATTCAAGGAACACCGGGGAGCTGTTTTTT. Residues: CASSEGYSRNTGELFF.

This chain connects TRBV28 to TRBJ2-7, with a weak D call TRBD2 (5 bases). Germline CDR1 is MDHEN and CDR2 is SYDVKM. V lost 5 bases and J 2 bases, leaving 13 bases between the germline ends. The CDR3 is 14 residues long. The CDR3 region has the DNA TGTGCCAGCAGTCCCACGAGGGTCCCCTACGAGCAGTACTTC. It yields the protein CASSPTRVPYEQYF.

The chain joins TRBV3-1 to TRBJ1-3, with D unresolved. The CDR3 is 12 amino acids. V was shortened by 0 bases and J by 4 bases, with 1 base between the two germline ends. CDR1 and CDR2 (germline): LGHDT, YNNKEL (reference sequence). CDR3 nucleotide sequence: TGTGCCAGCAGCCAAGAGGGAAACACCATATATTTT. Translation gives CASSQEGNTIYF.

The V and J genes are TRBV11-2 and TRBJ2-1; D not resolved. V was trimmed by 3 bases and J by 9 bases, leaving 6 bases between them. CDR3 size: 11 residues. Germline-derived CDR1 and CDR2 are SGHAT and FQNNGV. Written as DNA, the CDR3 is TGTGCCAGCAGCTTGAGTAGTGAGCAGTTCTTC. This gives the protein CASSLSSEQFF.

This clonotype was seen at least ten times. DNA of the CDR3: TGTGCCAGCAGCTTAGGCGGTCAGGGGCAAGAGGGCTACACCTTC. Its protein product is CASSLGGQGQEGYTF. The J gene is TRBJ1-2, the V gene TRBV7-2; tentative D call: TRBD1 (6 bases). The V gene lost 1 base and the J gene lost 8 bases, with 17 bases spanning the gap. The CDR3 runs 15 residues. Per germline, CDR1 SGHTA and CDR2 FQGNSA.